The 28 T cell receptor beta chains given below trace back to one sample, sequenced in a study of blood T cell repertoires in COVID-19. Assay used: immunoSEQ multiplex PCR; TCRdb lists only in-frame clones, some missing. Of around 220,000 clones listed, around 85% are singletons. Sequencing used peripheral blood. All receptors derive from a woman between 50 and 59 years old with acute or convalescent COVID-19.

The genes are TRBV5-4 and TRBJ2-3, with TRBD2 as a possible D gene (6 bases). The length of the CDR3 is 15 residues. The V and J ends lost 3 bases and 0 bases respectively, with 11 bases between them. The germline V gene has CDR1 SGHNT and CDR2 YYREEE (reference sequence). The DNA of the CDR3 is TGTGCCAGCAGCTCAGGACTATCTAGCACAGATACGCAGTATTTT. It yields the protein CASSSGLSSTDTQYF.

The genes are TRBV18 and TRBJ1-2; 9 bases map to TRBD1. V lost 3 bases to trimming and J lost 6 bases; unmatched junction nucleotides: 5. CDR3 size: 14 residues. Germline CDR1 and CDR2: KGHSH and LQKENI. The CDR3 is CASSPFDRGDGYTF. As DNA, the CDR3 is TGTGCCAGCTCACCTTTTGACAGGGGGGATGGCTACACCTTC.

V gene TRBV7-9 combines with J gene TRBJ1-2; TRBD1 matches at 9 bases. The germline CDR1 and CDR2 sequences are SEHNR and FQNEAQ (reference sequence). Germline trimming cut 4 bases from V and 6 bases from J; bases unmatched to any gene: 9. This CDR3 contains 15 residues. The CDR3 protein is CASSSGTGNRDGYTF. The CDR3 coding sequence is TGTGCCAGCAGCTCAGGGACAGGGAATCGGGATGGCTACACCTTC.

The J gene is TRBJ2-3, the V gene TRBV2, with a possible D match to TRBD1 (6 bases). Germline CDR1 reads SNHLY; CDR2 reads FYNNEI. V lost 6 bases, J lost 1 base, and 11 bases lay in between. The CDR3 spans 14 residues. DNA of the CDR3: TGTGCCAGCAGCGCCAGGGGAGGCACAGATACGCAGTATTTT. Translating it yields CASSARGGTDTQYF.

This clone was counted at least ten times. The rearrangement joins TRBV19 to TRBJ1-5; a weak D match, TRBD1 (6 bases). CDR3 size: 14 residues. The V gene lost 6 bases and the J gene lost 2 bases, with 11 bases spanning the gap. CDR1 is LNHDA, CDR2 SQIVND, per germline (reference sequence). CDR3 DNA: TGTGCCAGTAGACAGGGATTGGGCAATCAGCCCCAGCATTTT. Its protein is CASRQGLGNQPQHF.

The chain recombines TRBV24-1 with TRBJ2-5, with 9 bases fitting TRBD1. Germline V gene sequence: CDR1 KGHDR, CDR2 SFDVKD. After removal of 3 bases from V and 5 bases from J, the junction contained 6 bases not matched to a gene. The CDR3 has 15 amino acids. CDR3 sequence reads: CATSDHRGPGETQYF. CDR3 nucleotides: TGTGCCACCAGTGATCACAGGGGGCCGGGGGAGACCCAGTACTTC.

The CDR3: CASSSRQGIDEQYF. The CDR3 DNA reads TGTGCCAGCAGCTCCCGACAGGGGATCGACGAGCAGTACTTC. This chain uses TRBV14 with TRBJ2-7; 8 positions agree with TRBD1. Germline values: CDR1 SGHDN, CDR2 FVKESK. There are 14 residues in the CDR3. V gave up 5 bases and J gave up 5 bases; unmatched junction bases: 8.

In regard to this clone: Additional DNA sequences in this sample encode the identical CDR3. V and J are TRBV4-3 and TRBJ1-4; 10 nucleotides agree with TRBD1. The CDR3 covers 15 residues. V dropped 0 bases and J dropped 5; count of bases not matched to a gene: 0. Germline assignment: CDR1 LGHNA and CDR2 YSLEER. In DNA, the CDR3 is TGCGCCAGCAGCCAAGAGGGACAGGGGAATGAAAAACTGTTTTTT. This gives the protein CASSQEGQGNEKLFF.

CDR3 protein: CASSIGLAAYEQYF. The CDR3 DNA sequence: TGTGCCAGTAGTATCGGGCTAGCGGCCTACGAGCAGTACTTC. V and J are TRBV19 and TRBJ2-7; 7 bases are shared with TRBD2. Germline loops: CDR1 LNHDA, CDR2 SQIVND (reference sequence). The CDR3 runs 14 residues. After removal of 3 bases from V and 2 bases from J, the junction contained 4 bases not matched to a gene.

The CDR3 here is CASSGGGTNQPQHF. In DNA, the CDR3 is TGTGCCAGCTCAGGGGGGGGAACAAATCAGCCCCAGCATTTT. V is TRBV18 and J is TRBJ1-5; tentative D call: TRBD1 (5 bases). V was cut by 5 bases and J by 4 bases, with 12 bases left in between. Germline V lookup: CDR1 KGHSH, CDR2 LQKENI. The CDR3 runs 14 residues.

The chain employs TRBV5-5 and TRBJ2-1; D possibly corresponds to TRBD2 (6 bases). Trimming removed 4 bases from V and 7 bases from J, with 15 bases in between. Germline CDR1 is SGHKS and CDR2 is YYEKEE (reference sequence). CDR3 length: 14 residues. The CDR3 coding sequence is TGTGCCAGCAGCCTCGGCGGGGAGCTGAATGAGCAGTTCTTC. Amino acid sequence: CASSLGGELNEQFF.

The chain carries TRBV30 and TRBJ1-4; 9 nucleotides line up with TRBD1. V dropped 4 bases and J dropped 8; count of bases not matched to a gene: 11. This CDR3 region has 15 residues. CDR1 is GTSNPN and CDR2 is SVGIG in the germline V gene (reference sequence). CDR3 protein: CAWTLGGTGSEKLFF. The CDR3 DNA reads TGTGCCTGGACCCTGGGGGGGACAGGGTCCGAAAAACTGTTTTTT.

The chain recombines TRBV13 with TRBJ1-3; 8 nucleotides match TRBD1. The trim removed 10 bases at V and 0 bases at J, leaving 5 bases unmatched. Germline assignment: CDR1 PRHDT and CDR2 FYEKMQ (reference sequence). The CDR3 spans 14 residues. CDR3 nucleotides: TGTGCCATGCCAGGGGGCCCCTCTGGAAACACCATATATTTT. The encoded protein is CAMPGGPSGNTIYF.

J is TRBJ1-5 and V is TRBV6-1; D gene ambiguous. Germline V CDR1 and CDR2: MNHNS, SASEGT. CDR3 length equals 11 residues. Between the trimmed V and J ends, which lost 2 bases and 8 bases, there was a span of 4 bases. DNA of the CDR3: TGTGCCAGCAGTGAATTAAAGCCCCAGCATTTT. Its protein product is CASSELKPQHF.

The rearrangement joins TRBV5-1 to TRBJ1-1, with a possible D match to TRBD1 (5 bases). Germline-derived CDR1 and CDR2 are SGHRS and YFSETQ. The CDR3 covers 16 residues. Trimming left V 0 bases short and J 2 bases short, with 14 bases between. CDR3 coding DNA: TGCGCCAGCAGCTTGGGGCCGACAGACCGTAACACTGAAGCTTTCTTT. Translating gives CASSLGPTDRNTEAFF.

V is TRBV15 and J is TRBJ2-1; TRBD2 agrees at 11 bases. From germline, CDR1 is LNHNV and CDR2 YYDKDF (reference sequence). The CDR3 extends over 17 amino acids. J was trimmed by 2 bases and V by 3 bases; bases with no gene match: 6. The CDR3 is CATSRTPGLAAYNEQFF. The CDR3 nucleotides read TGTGCCACCAGCAGGACACCGGGACTAGCGGCCTACAATGAGCAGTTCTTC.

The chain joins TRBV7-2 to TRBJ1-2; 8 nucleotides agree with TRBD1. The CDR3 is 16 amino acids. Germline trimming cut 5 bases from V and 4 bases from J; bases unmatched to any gene: 12. Germline CDR1 is SGHTA and CDR2 is FQGNSA. The CDR3 region has the DNA TGTGCCAGCAGCCTGGACAGGGTGAGTCCAGCCTATGGCTACACCTTC. Translated, it gives CASSLDRVSPAYGYTF.

The chain employs TRBV7-2 and TRBJ2-5, with 10 nucleotides matching TRBD2. There are 13 residues in the CDR3. Trimming cost V 11 bases and J 3 bases; bases outside gene matches: 6. Germline CDR1 reads SGHTA; CDR2 reads FQGNSA. CDR3: CASGLAGEETQYF. CDR3 sequence (DNA): TGTGCCTCCGGGCTAGCGGGAGAAGAGACCCAGTACTTC.

V gene TRBV5-6 combines with J gene TRBJ2-1; D perhaps matches TRBD1 (8 bases). The CDR3 is 14 amino acids. V was trimmed by 1 base and J by 6 bases, leaving 11 bases between them. Germline CDR1 SGHDT, CDR2 YYEEEE. Written as DNA, the CDR3 is TGTGCCAGCAGCTTGACAGGGGGGGCCAATGAGCAGTTCTTC. Protein product: CASSLTGGANEQFF. The full variable domain, with the rest looked up from reference TRBV5-6 and TRBJ2-1, is DAGVTQSPTHLIKTRGQQVTLRCSPKSGHDTVSWYQQALGQGPQFIFQYYEEEERQRGNFPDRFSGHQFPNYSSELNVNALLLGDSALYLCASSLTGGANEQFFGPGTRLTVL.

This chain joins TRBV12-5 and TRBJ2-5; 8 nucleotides agree with TRBD2. Per the germline V gene, CDR1 is LGHNT and CDR2 is FRNRAP. Unmatched junction bases numbered 5, after V lost 1 base and J lost 1 base. This CDR3 has 16 amino acids. Here the CDR3 reads CASGLGAGEFQETQYF. The CDR3, as DNA: TGTGCTAGTGGTTTGGGAGCGGGGGAGTTCCAAGAGACCCAGTACTTC. Combining the CDR3 with reference TRBV12-5 and TRBJ2-5 gives the whole variable domain DARVTQTPRHKVTEMGQEVTMRCQPILGHNTVFWYRQTMMQGLELLAYFRNRAPLDDSGMPKDRFSAEMPDATLATLKIQPSEPRDSAVYFCASGLGAGEFQETQYFGPGTRLLVL.

The genes are TRBV24-1 and TRBJ1-5; TRBD1 aligns across 7 bases. This CDR3 region has 15 residues. Trimming cost V 8 bases and J 4 bases; bases outside gene matches: 10. CDR1 and CDR2 (germline): KGHDR, SFDVKD. For the CDR3, the DNA is TGTGCCACCAAGGTCAGGGGGTTCGGGAATCAGCCCCAGCATTTT. Its protein is CATKVRGFGNQPQHF.

This clone has a single count. The rearrangement uses TRBV3-1 (or the pseudogene TRBV3-2) and TRBJ1-1, with a possible D match to TRBD1 (6 bases). CDR3 length: 15 residues. The ends were cut back, 0 bases at V and 0 bases at J, with 8 bases in the middle. Germline V gives CDR1 LGHDT, CDR2 YNNKEL (reference sequence). Here the CDR3 DNA reads TGTGCCAGCAGCCAAGATTCAGGGGTGAACACTGAAGCTTTCTTT. Protein sequence: CASSQDSGVNTEAFF.

The chain has TRBV5-1 and TRBJ2-2; D perhaps matches TRBD1 (6 bases). This CDR3 is built from 14 residues. Trimming stripped 3 bases from V and 0 bases from J, with 6 bases between. Germline lookup yields CDR1 SGHRS and CDR2 YFSETQ. Written as DNA, the CDR3 is TGCGCCAGCAGCTGGACAGCGAACACCGGGGAGCTGTTTTTT. It translates to CASSWTANTGELFF. The entire variable domain, with the rest obtained from reference TRBV5-1 and TRBJ2-2, is as follows: KAGVTQTPRYLIKTRGQQVTLSCSPISGHRSVSWYQQTPGQGLQFLFEYFSETQRNKGNFPGRFSGRQFSNSRSEMNVSTLELGDSALYLCASSWTANTGELFFGEGSRLTVL.

The rearrangement links TRBV11-2 to TRBJ1-5; weak D call: TRBD1 (5 bases). This CDR3 is built from 13 residues. Trimming stripped 4 bases from V and 5 bases from J, with 9 bases between. Germline values: CDR1 SGHAT, CDR2 FQNNGV. The chain's CDR3 is CASSWGGDQPQHF. The DNA for the CDR3 is TGTGCCAGCAGCTGGGGAGGGGATCAGCCCCAGCATTTT.

By sample share, this clone is medium-sized. The chain employs TRBV5-8 and TRBJ2-5; 7 positions agree with TRBD1. Losses at the gene ends were 2 bases for V and 2 bases for J; bases not matched to a gene: 9. CDR3 size: 16 residues. CDR1 is SGHTS and CDR2 is YDEGEE in the germline V gene. The chain's CDR3 is CASSFLQGTLQETQYF. The CDR3 bases are TGTGCCAGCAGCTTCCTACAGGGGACCTTACAAGAGACCCAGTACTTC.

This clone was recorded only once. The chain couples TRBV11-3 to TRBJ2-7; D may be TRBD1 (5 bases). Germline V gene lookup returns CDR1 SGHNT and CDR2 YENEEA. CDR3 length: 14 residues. V dropped 8 bases and J dropped 0 bases, with 14 bases sitting between them. CDR3 residues: CASSGQESSYEQYF. The CDR3 nucleotides are TGTGCCAGCTCAGGGCAGGAGAGCTCCTACGAGCAGTACTTC.

The chain couples TRBV14 to TRBJ2-7, with D possibly TRBD1 on 6 matching bases. This CDR3 is 12 amino acids long. The germline V gene has CDR1 SGHDN and CDR2 FVKESK. The V end lost 6 bases, the J end lost 2 bases, and 8 bases lay between the germline ends. The CDR3 coding sequence is TGTGCCAGCAGTCGGGACACCTACGAGCAGTACTTC. Amino acid sequence: CASSRDTYEQYF.

The chain links TRBV11-3 to TRBJ2-5; 7 bases align to TRBD1. The V segment lost 6 bases and the J segment 4 bases; nucleotides outside the gene matches: 11. Germline V gene sequence: CDR1 SGHNT, CDR2 YENEEA. CDR3 length: 15 residues. CDR3 amino acids: CASRRRGQAIETQYF. CDR3 nucleotides: TGTGCCAGCAGACGCCGTGGACAGGCTATAGAGACCCAGTACTTC.